Below, 12 T cell receptor beta chains from the same sample are listed, as sequenced in a study of OX40 agonist ivuxolimab in advanced cancers. TCRdb's copy holds only in-frame clones and misses some; the assay was immunoSEQ multiplex PCR. The table shows some 63,000 clones, with about 90% occurring only once. The specimen was CD4+ or CD8+ T cells sorted from blood, collected in a trial of the OX40 agonist ivuxolimab. The receptors stem from an adult with an advanced solid tumor such as melanoma, head and neck, liver or kidney cancer.

The V gene is TRBV9, the J gene TRBJ2-1; TRBD2 agrees at 12 bases. J lost 9 bases, V lost 3 bases, and 7 bases had no gene match. Germline values: CDR1 SGDLS, CDR2 YYNGEE. The CDR3 runs 15 residues. CDR3: CASSARLAGEIEQFF. DNA for the CDR3: TGTGCCAGCAGCGCAAGACTAGCGGGAGAGATTGAGCAGTTCTTC.

V usage is TRBV5-1 and J usage is TRBJ2-1; no clear D gene. V lost 2 bases and J lost 7, with 7 bases in between. From germline, CDR1 is SGHRS and CDR2 YFSETQ. The length of the CDR3 is 12 residues. This chain's CDR3 is CASSFPGNEQFF. CDR3 nucleotide sequence: TGCGCCAGCAGCTTCCCTGGGAATGAGCAGTTCTTC.

The chain recombines TRBV4-1 with TRBJ2-5, with a tentative D call TRBD1 (6 bases). V lost 3 bases and J lost 4, with 12 bases in between. The length of the CDR3 is 14 residues. Germline CDR1 is MGHRA and CDR2 is YSYEKL. As DNA, the CDR3 is TGCGCCAGCAGCCACAACACAGGGTCAGAGACCCAGTACTTC. The encoded protein is CASSHNTGSETQYF.

This clone was counted a single time. This rearrangement joins TRBV9 to TRBJ1-3; no clear D gene. Germline V gene data show CDR1 as SGDLS and CDR2 as YYNGEE. With 4 bases removed from V and 1 base from J, the gap between germline ends came to 12 bases. This CDR3 spans 15 amino acids. CDR3 DNA sequence: TGTGCCAGCAGCCCTAATCAAGGTTCTGGAAACACCATATATTTT. Amino acid sequence: CASSPNQGSGNTIYF. Full variable domain (rest looked up from reference TRBV9 and TRBJ1-3): DSGVTQTPKHLITATGQRVTLRCSPRSGDLSVYWYQQSLDQGLQFLIQYYNGEERAKGNILERFSAQQFPDLHSELNLSSLELGDSALYFCASSPNQGSGNTIYFGEGSWLTVV.

This clone appeared a single time. The chain joins TRBV2 to TRBJ1-5, with unresolved D. This CDR3 has 14 residues. The V and J ends lost 2 bases and 2 bases respectively, with 7 bases between them. The germline CDR1 and CDR2 sequences are SNHLY and FYNNEI. The chain's CDR3 is CASSERVGNQPQHF. The CDR3 DNA is TGTGCCAGCAGTGAAAGGGTAGGCAATCAGCCCCAGCATTTT.

The gene calls are TRBV7-9 and TRBJ1-2; possibly TRBD1 for D (6 bases). V lost 3 bases and J 7 bases, leaving 15 bases between the germline ends. Per germline, CDR1 SEHNR and CDR2 FQNEAQ (reference sequence). The CDR3 extends over 14 amino acids. Here the CDR3 reads CASSFAGVLFGYTF. CDR3 nucleotides: TGTGCCAGCAGCTTTGCAGGGGTGCTCTTTGGCTACACCTTC. Full variable domain (remainder filled in from reference TRBV7-9 and TRBJ1-2): DTGVSQNPRHKITKRGQNVTFRCDPISEHNRLYWYRQTLGQGPEFLTYFQNEAQLEKSRLLSDRFSAERPKGSFSTLEIQRTEQGDSAMYLCASSFAGVLFGYTFGSGTRLTVV.

The chain is built from TRBV6-5 and TRBJ1-1, with D unclear. The germline V gene encodes CDR1 MNHEY and CDR2 SVGAGI. The CDR3 runs to 13 residues. V lost 2 bases to trimming and J lost 0 bases, with 4 bases between them. In DNA, the CDR3 is TGTGCCAGCAGTTACCAGTTGAACACTGAAGCTTTCTTT. It is translated as CASSYQLNTEAFF.

This clone was seen only a few times. The V gene is TRBV7-3, the J gene TRBJ2-3, with unresolved D. The CDR3 is made up of 13 amino acids. Germline V CDR1 and CDR2: SGHTA, FQGTGA. V was clipped by 7 bases and J by 0 bases, with 8 bases between them. The CDR3 is CASTPSSTDTQYF. The DNA for the CDR3 is TGTGCCAGCACCCCTTCTAGCACAGATACGCAGTATTTT.

The chain employs TRBV6-1 and TRBJ2-7, with D possibly being TRBD1 (5 bases). Germline V gives CDR1 MNHNS, CDR2 SASEGT. The V gene lost 6 bases and the J gene lost 0 bases, with 12 bases spanning the gap. The CDR3 is 14 residues long. The CDR3 region is CASRTDSSSYEQYF. The CDR3 nucleotides read TGTGCCAGCAGGACTGACAGCAGCTCCTACGAGCAGTACTTC.

V usage is TRBV15 and J usage is TRBJ2-5; D unresolved. The CDR3 extends over 14 amino acids. Germline loops: CDR1 LNHNV, CDR2 YYDKDF (reference sequence). V was cut by 0 bases and J by 3 bases, with 8 bases left in between. The CDR3 protein is CATSRDLVEETQYF. CDR3 bases: TGTGCCACCAGCAGAGATCTGGTGGAAGAGACCCAGTACTTC.

CDR3 loop: CASSATGVYEQYF. The CDR3 DNA reads TGTGCCAGCAGCGCCACGGGGGTCTACGAGCAGTACTTC. The chain combines TRBV7-9 with TRBJ2-7, with D maybe TRBD2 (6 bases). The CDR3 covers 13 residues. Germline V gives CDR1 SEHNR, CDR2 FQNEAQ (reference sequence). Trimming took 5 bases from V and 3 from J, leaving 11 bases between them.

The chain is built from TRBV18 and TRBJ2-3, with D perhaps matching TRBD1 (5 bases). Trimming took 2 bases from V and 3 from J, leaving 12 bases between them. CDR1 and CDR2 from the germline V gene are KGHSH and LQKENI. The CDR3 runs 15 residues. In DNA, the CDR3 is TGTGCCAGCTCACCAGGGGCCGGCCGGACAGATACGCAGTATTTT. Its translation is CASSPGAGRTDTQYF.